These 20 T cell receptor beta chains share one sample of origin, sequenced in a study of blood T cell repertoires in COVID-19. The assay was immunoSEQ multiplex PCR, and TCRdb's table has in-frame clones only and misses some. The sample includes about 360,000 clones, 70% to 90% seen only once; the top ten take about 7%. Sample: peripheral blood. All receptors come from a woman aged 55-69 years with COVID-19, enrolled during active disease.

The sample holds one count of this clone. The chain links TRBV6-2 or TRBV6-3 to TRBJ2-2, with a tentative D call TRBD1 (5 bases). The V end lost 4 bases, the J end lost 7 bases, and 22 bases lay between the germline ends. The CDR3 runs 17 residues. Germline V lookup: CDR1 MNHEY, CDR2 SVGEGT. The CDR3 protein is CASSFQYSRRGNGELFF. CDR3 in DNA: TGTGCCAGCAGTTTCCAGTACTCCAGAAGGGGTAACGGGGAGCTGTTTTTT.

The rearrangement uses TRBV4-1 and TRBJ2-2; 8 bases fit TRBD1. The trim removed 4 bases at V and 6 bases at J, leaving 7 bases unmatched. Germline CDR1 reads MGHRA; CDR2 reads YSYEKL. This CDR3 has 15 residues. CDR3: CASSRASGGAGELFF. CDR3 bases: TGCGCCAGCAGCCGAGCCTCAGGGGGCGCCGGGGAGCTGTTTTTT.

The chain has TRBV6-5 and TRBJ1-2; the D gene is possibly TRBD1 (6 bases). V dropped 6 bases and J dropped 3 bases, with 11 bases sitting between them. The CDR3 has 13 residues. Per germline, CDR1 MNHEY and CDR2 SVGAGI. The CDR3 here is CASRLDRYYGYTF. The CDR3 DNA is TGTGCCAGCAGGCTCGACAGGTACTATGGCTACACCTTC.

The J gene is TRBJ1-6, the V gene TRBV7-9; 7 bases align to TRBD1. The V gene end was trimmed by 5 bases and the J gene end by 6 bases; junction bases not matched to a gene: 7. CDR3 length: 15 residues. Germline V lookup: CDR1 SEHNR, CDR2 FQNEAQ (reference sequence). The CDR3 reads CASSEGDRANSPLHF. CDR3 bases: TGTGCCAGCAGCGAGGGCGACAGGGCTAATTCACCCCTCCACTTT. Supplemented by reference TRBV7-9 and TRBJ1-6, the full variable domain reads DTGVSQNPRHKITKRGQNVTFRCDPISEHNRLYWYRQTLGQGPEFLTYFQNEAQLEKSRLLSDRFSAERPKGSFSTLEIQRTEQGDSAMYLCASSEGDRANSPLHFGNGTRLTVT.

The genes are TRBV5-1 and TRBJ2-2; tentatively, D is TRBD2 (6 bases). The CDR3 runs 15 residues. Germline V lookup: CDR1 SGHRS, CDR2 YFSETQ. Trimming took off 5 bases at V and 1 base at J, with 12 bases between the two ends. The CDR3 region is CASSAGRLNTGELFF. CDR3 nucleotides: TGCGCCAGCAGTGCGGGACGGCTGAACACCGGGGAGCTGTTTTTT.

The chain couples TRBV12-3 or TRBV12-4 to TRBJ1-4, with D uncertain. The CDR3 is 13 residues long. Trimming left V 8 bases short and J 7 bases short, with 14 bases between. The CDR3 here is CASFTDYGEKLFF. As DNA, the CDR3 is TGTGCCAGCTTCACAGACTACGGTGAAAAACTGTTTTTT.

The rearrangement joins TRBV3-1 (or the pseudogene TRBV3-2) to TRBJ1-5; no clear D gene. CDR3 length: 17 amino acids. V was cut by 0 bases and J by 2 bases, with 14 bases left in between. Germline V gene lookup returns CDR1 LGHDT and CDR2 YNNKEL (reference sequence). As DNA, the CDR3 is TGTGCCAGCAGCCAAGATCCCCCCCGCAGCGGCAATCAGCCCCAGCATTTT. As protein: CASSQDPPRSGNQPQHF.

This clone was picked up one time. This chain uses TRBV9 with TRBJ2-1; tentatively, D is TRBD2 (7 bases). This CDR3 contains 14 residues. V dropped 4 bases and J dropped 9 bases, with 17 bases sitting between them. CDR1 SGDLS and CDR2 YYNGEE come from the germline V gene. CDR3 sequence (DNA): TGTGCCAGCAGCCCAAATAGGGGGGAGGGTGAGCAGTTCTTC. The encoded protein is CASSPNRGEGEQFF. Based on the CDR3 plus reference TRBV9 and TRBJ2-1, the full variable domain is DSGVTQTPKHLITATGQRVTLRCSPRSGDLSVYWYQQSLDQGLQFLIQYYNGEERAKGNILERFSAQQFPDLHSELNLSSLELGDSALYFCASSPNRGEGEQFFGPGTRLTVL.

The chain links TRBV18 to TRBJ1-2; D unclear. Trimming shortened V by 2 bases and J by 2 bases, and 9 bases separated the two germline ends. The CDR3 covers 14 residues. CDR1 and CDR2 (germline): KGHSH, LQKENI. CDR3 loop: CASSPSRRNYGYTF. CDR3 sequence (DNA): TGTGCCAGCTCACCATCTAGACGGAACTATGGCTACACCTTC. The full variable domain, with the rest looked up from reference TRBV18 and TRBJ1-2, is NAGVMQNPRHLVRRRGQEARLRCSPMKGHSHVYWYRQLPEEGLKFMVYLQKENIIDESGMPKERFSAEFPKEGPSILRIQQVVRGDSAAYFCASSPSRRNYGYTFGSGTRLTVV.

This chain links TRBV6-2 or TRBV6-3 with TRBJ2-5, with 14 nucleotides matching TRBD2. Germline V lookup: CDR1 MNHEY, CDR2 SVGEGT. The CDR3 totals 18 residues. V dropped 4 bases and J dropped 2; count of bases not matched to a gene: 9. This CDR3 reads CASSSRLAGGSRQETQYF. The CDR3 DNA is TGTGCCAGCAGTTCCAGACTAGCGGGGGGGTCTAGGCAAGAGACCCAGTACTTC.

In this sample, this clone turned up a few times. The chain combines TRBV6-1 with TRBJ2-7; 9 bases are shared with TRBD2. CDR1 MNHNS and CDR2 SASEGT come from the germline V gene. The CDR3 is 15 residues long. The V gene end was trimmed by 1 base and the J gene end by 7 bases; junction bases not matched to a gene: 8. The CDR3 protein is CASSEEVSGGWEQYF. The CDR3, as DNA: TGTGCCAGCAGTGAAGAAGTTAGCGGGGGATGGGAGCAGTACTTC.

The count of this clone is one. V gene TRBV27 combines with J gene TRBJ2-3, with D perhaps matching TRBD2 (7 bases). Trimming stripped 4 bases from V and 4 bases from J, with 15 bases between. Germline V lookup: CDR1 MNHEY, CDR2 SMNVEV (reference sequence). The CDR3 is 15 amino acids. The CDR3 nucleotides are TGTGCCAGCAGTTGGGCCGGGGGGCCGGCAGATACGCAGTATTTT. Protein sequence: CASSWAGGPADTQYF.

This clone appeared a single time. The chain employs TRBV21-1 and TRBJ2-2; whether TRBD2, the table's D call, matches the DNA was not checked. TRBV21-1 is noted as a pseudogene. This CDR3 has 20 residues. CDR3 amino acids: CASSKQKLGGPQSHTGELFF. CDR3 sequence (DNA): TGTGCCAGCAGCAAACAAAAGCTGGGGGGACCCCAAAGTCACACCGGGGAGCTGTTTTTT.

This rearrangement joins TRBV7-2 to TRBJ1-6, with TRBD1 identical over 7 bases. CDR1 and CDR2 (germline): SGHTA, FQGNSA. With 1 base clipped from V and 4 bases from J, the junction kept 4 bases outside the gene matches. CDR3 length: 16 residues. CDR3 in amino acids: CASSLVGTAYNSPLHF. The CDR3 DNA reads as TGTGCCAGCAGCTTAGTAGGGACAGCGTATAATTCACCCCTCCACTTT.

The V and J genes are TRBV11-2 and TRBJ2-7; D perhaps matches TRBD2 (6 bases). Germline V gives CDR1 SGHAT, CDR2 FQNNGV. Trimming removed 2 bases at V and 2 bases at J, with 16 bases between. The CDR3 is 16 amino acids. CDR3 sequence reads: CASSLPSWGVTYEQYF. In DNA, the CDR3 is TGTGCCAGCAGCTTACCCTCCTGGGGGGTAACCTACGAGCAGTACTTC.

The V gene is TRBV29-1, the J gene TRBJ1-1; D perhaps matches TRBD1 (5 bases). This CDR3 is built from 14 residues. Trimming cost V 0 bases and J 10 bases, with 18 bases left between them. The germline CDR1 and CDR2 sequences are SQVTM and ANQGSEA. Here the CDR3 DNA reads TGCAGCGTTGAAGATCAGTGGGGGGTGGTTGGAGCTTTCTTT. Amino acid sequence: CSVEDQWGVVGAFF.

The CDR3 coding sequence is TGTGCCAGCAGCTTGGTCGGGGGTTGGAATTCACCCCTCCACTTT. Translation: CASSLVGGWNSPLHF. The J gene is TRBJ1-6, the V gene TRBV5-4; possible D gene TRBD1, 5 bases. Germline assignment: CDR1 SGHNT and CDR2 YYREEE (reference sequence). V was cut by 0 bases and J by 7 bases, with 11 bases left in between. CDR3 size: 15 residues.

CDR3 nucleotides: TGCGCCAGCAGCCAAGAACGGGGGGAAGGGGTCAATGAAAAACTGTTTTTT. It yields the protein CASSQERGEGVNEKLFF. V usage is TRBV4-1 and J usage is TRBJ1-4; tentatively, D is TRBD1 (5 bases). CDR3 length: 17 residues. V was clipped by 0 bases and J by 5 bases, with 16 bases between them. Germline CDR1 is MGHRA and CDR2 is YSYEKL.

V is TRBV18 and J is TRBJ2-3, with 15 bases matching TRBD2. The CDR3 is 16 amino acids. The germline gives CDR1 KGHSH, CDR2 LQKENI. The ends lost 2 bases at V and 4 bases at J; junction bases unmatched: 1. CDR3 in amino acids: CASSPGLAGGPDTQYF. The CDR3 DNA follows: TGTGCCAGCTCACCAGGACTAGCGGGGGGGCCAGATACGCAGTATTTT.

This chain connects TRBV27 to TRBJ2-1, with 13 bases fitting TRBD2. Germline CDR1 MNHEY, CDR2 SMNVEV (reference sequence). The CDR3 spans 16 residues. V shed 3 bases, J shed 8 bases, and the junction held 7 bases outside the gene matches. As DNA, the CDR3 is TGTGCCAGCAGTTTCTCACTAGCGGGGGGGCCATATGAGCAGTTCTTC. Protein: CASSFSLAGGPYEQFF.